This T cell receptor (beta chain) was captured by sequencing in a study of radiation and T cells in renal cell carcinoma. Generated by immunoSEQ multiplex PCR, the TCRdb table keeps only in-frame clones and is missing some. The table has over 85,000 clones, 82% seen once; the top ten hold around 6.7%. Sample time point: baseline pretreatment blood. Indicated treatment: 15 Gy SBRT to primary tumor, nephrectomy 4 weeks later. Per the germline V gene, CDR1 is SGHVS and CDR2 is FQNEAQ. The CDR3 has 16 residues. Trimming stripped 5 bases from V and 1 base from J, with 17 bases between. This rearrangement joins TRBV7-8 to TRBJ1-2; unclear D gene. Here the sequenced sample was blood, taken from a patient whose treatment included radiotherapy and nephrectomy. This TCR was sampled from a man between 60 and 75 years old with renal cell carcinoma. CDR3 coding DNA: TGTGCCAGCAGCCTTAGGACCACAAGCTTTAACTATGGCTACACCTTC. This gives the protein CASSLRTTSFNYGYTF.